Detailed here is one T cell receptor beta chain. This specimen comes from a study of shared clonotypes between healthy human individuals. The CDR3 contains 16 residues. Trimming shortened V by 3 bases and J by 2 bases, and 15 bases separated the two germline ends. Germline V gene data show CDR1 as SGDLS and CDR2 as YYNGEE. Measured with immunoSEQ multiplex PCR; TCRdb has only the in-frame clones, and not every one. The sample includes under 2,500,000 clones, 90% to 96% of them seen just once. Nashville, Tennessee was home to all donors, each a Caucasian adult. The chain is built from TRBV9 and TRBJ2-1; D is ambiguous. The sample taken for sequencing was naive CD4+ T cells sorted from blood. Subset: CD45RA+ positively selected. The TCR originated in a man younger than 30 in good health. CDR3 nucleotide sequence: TGTGCCAGCAGCGCCCTTTCAGGTCTTACCTACAATGAGCAGTTCTTC. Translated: CASSALSGLTYNEQFF.